This T cell receptor beta chain was retrieved from a study of Graves' ophthalmopathy and Graves' hyperthyroidism. Trimming took off 0 bases at V and 8 bases at J, with 10 bases between the two ends. The germline gives CDR1 LNHNV, CDR2 YYDKDF (reference sequence). CDR3 length: 14 amino acids. A duration under 3 months, NOSPECS ≥4, CAS ≥3 and moderate-to-severe activity characterized the donors with ophthalmopathy. Patients were diagnosed from clinical symptoms, serum thyroxine, TRAb, thyroid ultrasound and orbital computed tomography. RNA transcripts provided the template for amplifying TCR beta CDR3 regions. Second-round multiplex PCR came after a first-round RT-PCR that employed HTBI primers. MiXCR was run by TCRdb on the multiplex PCR reads, yielding one entry per CDR3 protein. The sample consists of hundreds of thousands of distinct CDR3 sequences, about 40% of them appearing once.

Specimen: peripheral blood. The sequence derives from an adult man with Graves' ophthalmopathy. V is TRBV15 and J is TRBJ2-2; no reliable D call. The CDR3, as DNA: TGTGCCACCAGCAGAGATAGGACCTCTGGGGAGCTGTTTTTT. Amino acid sequence: CATSRDRTSGELFF. Supplemented by reference TRBV15 and TRBJ2-2, the full variable domain reads DAMVIQNPRYQVTQFGKPVTLSCSQTLNHNVMYWYQQKSSQAPKLLFHYYDKDFNNEADTPDNFQSRRPNTSFCFLDIRSPGLGDTAMYLCATSRDRTSGELFFGEGSRLTVL.